The following is a T cell receptor (beta chain) sequence with its context. Its antigen specificity is not known. No clone much larger than this one lies a single base away; base qualities are absent. These data are taken from a study of a mutant IDH1 vaccine in newly diagnosed glioma (dated by TCRdb to 2020 to 2022). Describing the broader study: Vaccination began 4-6 weeks after radiotherapy alone, or alongside temozolomide cycles in the chemotherapy-containing groups. Of the roughly 34 treated patients, approximately 62% were male and 37.5% were female, and a mean age of roughly 40 years was recorded. Before enrollment, patients had received standard therapy of radiotherapy alone, temozolomide alone, or radiochemotherapy with temozolomide; most received the combination. The week-35 safety follow-up was designated visit V12, and the week-47 end of study was designated visit V13. Peripheral blood samples were drawn at six visits, namely V03 (baseline), V05, V07, V10, V12 and V13. For exploratory analyses, longitudinal TCRB deep sequencing was carried out in roughly 25 treated patients wherever samples were available.

The library was generated by the immunoSEQ multiplex PCR assay. Rearranged TCR beta chain sequences were amplified with the hsTCRB Kit following the manufacturer's protocol. An Illumina MiSeq was used to sequence the TCRB libraries. The published analysis was carried out like this. The proprietary platform of the kit vendor was used for demultiplexing, trimming and gene mapping. TCRdb provides this immuneACCESS table in a form limited to in-frame rearrangements. Some clones are lacking; in checked studies, under half of them reflect an unresolved V gene, and why the rest are absent is not known. The V and J calls and clone size were taken over from that table, and D and trimming were inferred from the DNA. For this sample the table gives roughly 86,000 clones, of which about 81% were detected only once. The ten top clones hold around 5.3% of the sample. This sample's time point label indicates: week 47, end of study. Every vaccine dose consisted of 300 ug of a 20-mer mutant IDH1 peptide in Montanide, administered subcutaneously together with topical imiquimod. Patients received eight vaccinations in weeks 1, 3, 5, 7, 11, 15, 19 and 23, corresponding to visits V03 through V10. Donors had newly diagnosed WHO grade 3 or 4 IDH1-mutant astrocytomas with loss of nuclear ATRX. The samples were drawn from NOA16, a multicentre, single-arm, open-label phase I trial in Germany that tested a mutant IDH1 peptide vaccine in humans for the first time. Genomic DNA for TCRB sequencing was extracted from EDTA blood using the DNeasy Blood and Tissue Kit.

The CDR3 contains 18 residues, cysteine and phenylalanine counted. The DNA shown is the 54-base CDR3, in frame from base 1. Taken from the germline V gene, the CDR1 and CDR2 loops are MDHEN and SYDVKM. The V and J ends are trimmed by 6 bases and 3 bases, leaving 25 bases between them. What the research found in general, with its limitations: PBMC samples for TCRB deep sequencing were selected based on availability. No apparent relationship was observed between pseudoprogression and alterations in the top peripheral T cell clonotypes detected by TCRB sequencing. The authors noted that analyses of patient blood samples could not be reproduced because of sample limitations. Immune responses induced by the vaccine were seen in 93.3% of patients across multiple MHC alleles.

The rearrangement combines TRBV28 with TRBJ2-3; the D match is possibly TRBD1 or TRBD2, with 6 bases aligned in each. This specimen consisted of PBMCs, obtained from a glioma patient whose treatment included an IDH1 peptide vaccine. This clonotype was sampled from a man aged 35-49 years with glioma. The CDR3 reads CASRGGPAGLLLTDTQYF. The sequenced DNA is TGTGCCAGCAGGGGGGGCCCCGCGGGGCTTTTATTGACAGATACGCAGTATTTT.